The following is a T cell receptor (beta chain) sequence with its context. Its antigen has not been determined. Nothing much larger sits one base from this clone, and base qualities are not available. V is pared back by 0 bases and J by 6 bases, with 12 bases lying between the germline termini. The germline V gene specifies SGHRS as CDR1 and YFSETQ as CDR2. From its cysteine to its phenylalanine, the CDR3 spans 14 amino acids. The read is trimmed to its CDR3 DNA, 42 bases read in frame from base 1. Library construction relied on the immunoSEQ multiplex PCR assay. TCRdb limited this immuneACCESS table to in-frame rearrangements with V and J called. A share of clones is missing; checked studies link under half to unresolved V genes, and the rest is unexplained. In all, the sample holds 100,000 or so clones, and roughly nine tenths of those were seen once. Over 2% of the sample belongs to the ten largest clones.

These data are taken from a study of control samples from healthy donors and cancer patients (dated by TCRdb to about 2020). Input material: blood. The rearrangement joined TRBV5-1 to TRBJ1-2; the D segment cannot be called with confidence. This clonotype was obtained from a woman younger than 30 in good health. The CDR3 has the sequence CASSLDGITNGYTF. The DNA sequence reads TGCGCCAGCAGCTTGGACGGTATCACCAATGGCTACACCTTC.